This T cell receptor beta chain was found in a study of shared clonotypes between healthy human individuals. Study information: The composition of the donors was two women and a few men aged 18 to 49.

From CD4+ cells came CD45RA+ naive and CD45RA-negative memory subsets. This CDR3 is built from 15 residues. Per germline, CDR1 SGHAT and CDR2 FQNNGV. With 2 bases clipped from V and 2 bases from J, the junction kept 3 bases outside the gene matches. Study results and caveats: Sample collection involved blood only; tissue repertoires are likely different.

As to this clone: The antigen is unknown.

The table came from immunoSEQ multiplex PCR; TCRdb's copy has only in-frame clones and leaves some out. The sample lists 2 million to 3 million clones, about 92% occurring once. V gene TRBV11-2 combines with J gene TRBJ1-3; 7 bases align to TRBD1. The receptor's source is a man between 18 and 29 years old in good health. Input material: naive CD4+ T cells sorted from blood. Subset: CD45RA+ positively selected. CDR3 amino acids: CASSLTTGAGNTIYF. Written as DNA, the CDR3 is TGTGCCAGCAGCTTAACTACAGGGGCTGGAAACACCATATATTTT. The full variable domain, with the rest looked up from reference TRBV11-2 and TRBJ1-3, is EAGVAQSPRYKIIEKRQSVAFWCNPISGHATLYWYQQILGQGPKLLIQFQNNGVVDDSQLPKDRFSAERLKGVDSTLKIQPAKLEDSAVYLCASSLTTGAGNTIYFGEGSWLTVV.